A selection of T cell receptor beta chains follows, all from one sample in a study of somatic mutations in cytotoxic T cells in rheumatoid arthritis. Produced via immunoSEQ multiplex PCR; TCRdb's table is partial and in-frame only. Here the sample spans about 11,000 clones, about 70% being singletons. The specimen was CD8+ T cells sorted from blood. The source is a man in his 60s in good health. Each CDR3 is given with its conserved first and last residue. D genes are given only for firm matches. A clone size is listed for some rows: how often the clone was seen (once, few, many), or a class if it is expanded.

j_gene: TRBJ2-7
abundance: -
d_gene: -
v_gene: TRBV28
CDR3nt: TGTGCCAGCAGTTTACCGGTAGGGGGGTACGAGCAGTACTTC
CDR3aa: CASSLPVGGYEQYF

j_gene: TRBJ1-5
abundance: -
d_gene: TRBD1
v_gene: TRBV27
CDR3nt: TGTGCCAGCAGTTTAGGGACAGGGGGTGGTCAGCCCCAGCATTTT
CDR3aa: CASSLGTGGGQPQHF

j_gene: TRBJ2-1
abundance: -
d_gene: -
v_gene: TRBV5-1
CDR3nt: TGCGCCAGCAGCATGGGGTGGGATGAGCAGTTCTTC
CDR3aa: CASSMGWDEQFF

j_gene: TRBJ2-7
abundance: few
d_gene: TRBD2
v_gene: TRBV28
CDR3nt: TGTGCCAGCAGTTTAAACCTTAGCGGGGCCAGCTCCTACGAGCAGTACTTC
CDR3aa: CASSLNLSGASSYEQYF

j_gene: TRBJ2-1
abundance: few
d_gene: -
v_gene: TRBV18
CDR3nt: TGTGCCAGCTCCGCGAGGGCTAACAATGAGCAGTTCTTC
CDR3aa: CASSARANNEQFF

j_gene: TRBJ2-1
abundance: -
d_gene: -
v_gene: TRBV28
CDR3nt: TGTGCCAGCAGGGGGGTCGTCCGGACGGTTTCCTCCTACAATGAGCAGTTCTTC
CDR3aa: CASRGVVRTVSSYNEQFF

j_gene: TRBJ2-3
abundance: -
d_gene: -
v_gene: TRBV15
CDR3nt: TGTGCCACCAGCAGAGGTGGGACCCCCGGGGCAGATACGCAGTATTTT
CDR3aa: CATSRGGTPGADTQYF

j_gene: TRBJ2-3
abundance: -
d_gene: TRBD1
v_gene: TRBV2
CDR3nt: TGTGCCGCAGCAGGGACAGGGGGCGGAGATACGCAGTATTTT
CDR3aa: CAAAGTGGGDTQYF

j_gene: TRBJ2-1
abundance: few
d_gene: TRBD2
v_gene: TRBV6-4
CDR3nt: TGTGCCAGCAGTGATAGCGGGGGTTACAATGAGCAGTTCTTC
CDR3aa: CASSDSGGYNEQFF

j_gene: TRBJ1-4
abundance: -
d_gene: -
v_gene: TRBV19
CDR3nt: TGTGCCAGTGGGACAACAACTAATGAAAAACTGTTTTTT
CDR3aa: CASGTTTNEKLFF

j_gene: TRBJ1-3
abundance: -
d_gene: -
v_gene: TRBV9
CDR3nt: TGTGCCAGCAGCGACGGGACAACCTCTGGAAACACCATATATTTT
CDR3aa: CASSDGTTSGNTIYF

j_gene: TRBJ1-5
abundance: -
d_gene: -
v_gene: TRBV15
CDR3nt: TGTGCCACCAGCAGGGGATTTCAAGGGCAGCCCCAGCATTTT
CDR3aa: CATSRGFQGQPQHF

j_gene: TRBJ2-7
abundance: -
d_gene: -
v_gene: TRBV4-3
CDR3nt: TGCGCCAGCAGCCAAGACAGGGTTGGTTGGGAGCAGTACTTC
CDR3aa: CASSQDRVGWEQYF

j_gene: TRBJ2-7
abundance: -
d_gene: -
v_gene: TRBV11-2
CDR3nt: TGTGCCAGCAGCTTAGACGTGTTGCGGTACTCCTACGAGCAGTACTTC
CDR3aa: CASSLDVLRYSYEQYF

j_gene: TRBJ2-4
abundance: -
d_gene: -
v_gene: TRBV2
CDR3nt: TGTGCCAGCAGTGAACAACGGCAGATAATAGCCAAAAACATTCAGTACTTC
CDR3aa: CASSEQRQIIAKNIQYF

j_gene: TRBJ2-1
abundance: few
d_gene: TRBD2
v_gene: TRBV4-2
CDR3nt: TGTGCCAGCAGCCAAGGACTAGCGGACGTCAATGAGCAGTTCTTC
CDR3aa: CASSQGLADVNEQFF

j_gene: TRBJ2-2
abundance: few
d_gene: -
v_gene: TRBV27
CDR3nt: TGTGCCAGCAGTCCAACCACAGGGAACACCGGGGAGCTGTTTTTT
CDR3aa: CASSPTTGNTGELFF

j_gene: TRBJ2-1
abundance: -
d_gene: -
v_gene: TRBV5-6
CDR3nt: TGTGCCAGCAGCGACAAAACGAGGTTCGATGAGCAGTTCTTC
CDR3aa: CASSDKTRFDEQFF

j_gene: TRBJ1-5
abundance: -
d_gene: -
v_gene: TRBV28
CDR3nt: TGTGCCAGCACGAATAGCAATCAGCCCCAGCATTTT
CDR3aa: CASTNSNQPQHF

j_gene: TRBJ2-3
abundance: -
d_gene: TRBD1
v_gene: TRBV10-3
CDR3nt: TGTGCCATCAGTCTAACAGGGGGCGTCGGGTCCACAGATACGCAGTATTTT
CDR3aa: CAISLTGGVGSTDTQYF

j_gene: TRBJ1-5
abundance: -
d_gene: -
v_gene: TRBV19
CDR3nt: TGTGCCAGTAGTCTCGGATGGGACCAGCCCCAGCATTTT
CDR3aa: CASSLGWDQPQHF

j_gene: TRBJ2-5
abundance: once
d_gene: TRBD2
v_gene: TRBV7-9
CDR3nt: TGTGCCAGCAGCCTAGGGACTAGCGGCCAAGAGACCCAGTACTTC
CDR3aa: CASSLGTSGQETQYF

j_gene: TRBJ2-7
abundance: -
d_gene: -
v_gene: TRBV6-1
CDR3nt: TGTGCCAGCATTGCGGTTGGGACGGAGGGAGTCGAGCAGTACTTC
CDR3aa: CASIAVGTEGVEQYF

j_gene: TRBJ2-7
abundance: -
d_gene: -
v_gene: TRBV7-2
CDR3nt: TGTGCCAGCAGCTTATCGAGCTACGAGCAGTACTTC
CDR3aa: CASSLSSYEQYF

j_gene: TRBJ2-1
abundance: -
d_gene: TRBD1
v_gene: TRBV4-1
CDR3nt: TGCGCCACCTCTACCGGGACAGTCTCCTACAATGAGCAGTTCTTC
CDR3aa: CATSTGTVSYNEQFF

j_gene: TRBJ2-2
abundance: -
d_gene: TRBD1
v_gene: TRBV5-1
CDR3nt: TGCGCCAGCAGCTTAGGGAGACAGGGGCCCCCCGGGGAGCTGTTTTTT
CDR3aa: CASSLGRQGPPGELFF